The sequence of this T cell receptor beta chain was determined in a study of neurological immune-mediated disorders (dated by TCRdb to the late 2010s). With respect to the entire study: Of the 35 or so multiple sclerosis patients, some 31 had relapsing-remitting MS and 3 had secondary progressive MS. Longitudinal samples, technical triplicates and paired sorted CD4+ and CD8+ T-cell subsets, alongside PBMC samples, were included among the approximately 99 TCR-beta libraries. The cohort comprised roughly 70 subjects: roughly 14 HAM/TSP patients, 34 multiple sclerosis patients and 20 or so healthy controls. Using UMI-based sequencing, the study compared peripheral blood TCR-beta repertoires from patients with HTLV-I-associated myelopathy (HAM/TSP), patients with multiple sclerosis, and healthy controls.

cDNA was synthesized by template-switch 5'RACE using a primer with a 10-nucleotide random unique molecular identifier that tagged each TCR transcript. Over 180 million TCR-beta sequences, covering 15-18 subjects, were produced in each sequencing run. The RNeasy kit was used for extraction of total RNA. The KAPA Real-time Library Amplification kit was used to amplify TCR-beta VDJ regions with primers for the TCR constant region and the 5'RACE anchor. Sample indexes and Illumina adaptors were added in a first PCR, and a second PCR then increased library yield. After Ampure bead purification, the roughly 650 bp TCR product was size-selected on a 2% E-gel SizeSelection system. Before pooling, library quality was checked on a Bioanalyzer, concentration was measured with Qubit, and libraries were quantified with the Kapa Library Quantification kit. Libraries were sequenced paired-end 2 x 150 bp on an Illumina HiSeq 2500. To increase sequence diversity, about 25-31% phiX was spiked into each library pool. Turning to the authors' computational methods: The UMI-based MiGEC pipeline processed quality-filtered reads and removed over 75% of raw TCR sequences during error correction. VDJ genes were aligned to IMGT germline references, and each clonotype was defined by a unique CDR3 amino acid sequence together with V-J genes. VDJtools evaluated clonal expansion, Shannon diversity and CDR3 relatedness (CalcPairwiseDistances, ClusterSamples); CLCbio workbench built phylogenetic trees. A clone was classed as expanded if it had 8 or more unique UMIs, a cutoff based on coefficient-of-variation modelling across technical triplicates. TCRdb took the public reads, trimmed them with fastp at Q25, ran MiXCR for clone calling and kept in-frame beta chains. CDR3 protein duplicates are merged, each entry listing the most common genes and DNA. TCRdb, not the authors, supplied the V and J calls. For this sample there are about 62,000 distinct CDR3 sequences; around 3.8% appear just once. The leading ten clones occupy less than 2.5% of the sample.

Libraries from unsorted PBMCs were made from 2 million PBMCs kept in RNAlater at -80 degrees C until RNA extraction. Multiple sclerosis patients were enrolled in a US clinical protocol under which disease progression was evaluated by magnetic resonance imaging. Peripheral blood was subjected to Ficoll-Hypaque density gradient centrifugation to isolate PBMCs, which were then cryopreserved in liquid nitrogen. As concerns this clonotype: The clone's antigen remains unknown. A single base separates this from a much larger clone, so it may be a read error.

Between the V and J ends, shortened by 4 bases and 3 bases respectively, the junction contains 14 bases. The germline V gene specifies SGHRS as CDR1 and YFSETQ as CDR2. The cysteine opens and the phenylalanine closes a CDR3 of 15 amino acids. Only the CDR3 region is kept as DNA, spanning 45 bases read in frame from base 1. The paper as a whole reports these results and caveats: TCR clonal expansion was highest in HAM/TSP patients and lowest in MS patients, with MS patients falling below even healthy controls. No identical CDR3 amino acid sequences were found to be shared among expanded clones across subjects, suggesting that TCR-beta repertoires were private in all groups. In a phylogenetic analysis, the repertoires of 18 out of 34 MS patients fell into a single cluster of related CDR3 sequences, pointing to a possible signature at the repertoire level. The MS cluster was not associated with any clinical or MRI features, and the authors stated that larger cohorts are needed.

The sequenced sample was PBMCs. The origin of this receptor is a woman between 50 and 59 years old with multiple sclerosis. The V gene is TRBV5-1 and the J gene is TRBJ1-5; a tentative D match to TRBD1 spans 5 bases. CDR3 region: CASSTGGKDNQPQHF. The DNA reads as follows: TGCGCCAGCAGCACAGGAGGAAAGGACAATCAGCCCCAGCATTTT. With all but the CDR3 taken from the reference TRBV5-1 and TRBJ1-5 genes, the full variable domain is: KAGVTQTPRYLIKTRGQQVTLSCSPISGHRSVSWYQQTPGQGLQFLFEYFSETQRNKGNFPGRFSGRQFSNSRSEMNVSTLELGDSALYLCASSTGGKDNQPQHFGDGTRLSIL.